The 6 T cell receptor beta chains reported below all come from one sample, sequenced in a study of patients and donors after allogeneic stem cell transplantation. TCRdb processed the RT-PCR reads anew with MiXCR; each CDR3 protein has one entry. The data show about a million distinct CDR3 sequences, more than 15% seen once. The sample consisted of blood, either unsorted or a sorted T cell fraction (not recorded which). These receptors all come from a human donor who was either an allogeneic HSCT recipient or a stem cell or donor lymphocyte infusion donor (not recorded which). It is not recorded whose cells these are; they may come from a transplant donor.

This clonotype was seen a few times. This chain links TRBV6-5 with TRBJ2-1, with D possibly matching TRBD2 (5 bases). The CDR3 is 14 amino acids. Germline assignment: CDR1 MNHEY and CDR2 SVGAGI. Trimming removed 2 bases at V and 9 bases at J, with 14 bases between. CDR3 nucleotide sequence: TGTGCCAGCAGTTACGGCCTAGCCCGCCGTGAGCAGTTCTTC. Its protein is CASSYGLARREQFF.

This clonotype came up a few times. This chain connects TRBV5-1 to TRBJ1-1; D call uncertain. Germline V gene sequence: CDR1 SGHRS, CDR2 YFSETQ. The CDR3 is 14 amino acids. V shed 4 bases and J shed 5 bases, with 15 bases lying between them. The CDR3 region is CASSPGVKQTEAFF. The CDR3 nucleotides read TGCGCCAGCAGCCCGGGAGTGAAGCAAACTGAAGCTTTCTTT.

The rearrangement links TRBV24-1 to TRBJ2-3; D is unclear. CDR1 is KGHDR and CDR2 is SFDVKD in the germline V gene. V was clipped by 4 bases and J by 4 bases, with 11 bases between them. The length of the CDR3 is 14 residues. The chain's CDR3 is CATSETSGADTQYF. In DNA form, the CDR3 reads TGTGCCACCAGTGAAACCTCAGGCGCAGATACGCAGTATTTT.

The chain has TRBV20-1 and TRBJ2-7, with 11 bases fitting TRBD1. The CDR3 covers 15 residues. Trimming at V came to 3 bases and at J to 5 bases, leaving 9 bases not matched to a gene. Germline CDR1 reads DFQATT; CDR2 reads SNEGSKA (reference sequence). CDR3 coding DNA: TGCAGTGCTAGTAACGACGGGACAGGGGGAGACGAGCAGTACTTC. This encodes CSASNDGTGGDEQYF.

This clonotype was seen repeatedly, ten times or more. Written as DNA, the CDR3 is TGTGCCAGCAGTTCCCTGGGGAGGGGGCGAGGGGAAAAACTGTTTTTT. Translation: CASSSLGRGRGEKLFF. The chain has TRBV12-3 or TRBV12-4 and TRBJ1-4; 7 nucleotides align to TRBD1. The CDR3 is made up of 16 amino acids. V dropped 4 bases and J dropped 8; count of bases not matched to a gene: 13.

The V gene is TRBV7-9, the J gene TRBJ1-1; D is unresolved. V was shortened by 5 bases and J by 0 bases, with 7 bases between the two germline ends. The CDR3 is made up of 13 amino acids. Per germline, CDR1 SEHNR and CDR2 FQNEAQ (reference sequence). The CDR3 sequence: CASSNTLNTEAFF. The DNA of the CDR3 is TGTGCCAGCAGCAATACCTTGAACACTGAAGCTTTCTTT.